The rows below give T cell receptor beta chains drawn from one sample of a study of T cell repertoires in cytomegalovirus infection. TCRdb reprocessed the reads with MiXCR, giving one entry per CDR3 protein. The sample yields approximately 110,000 distinct CDR3 sequences, roughly 41% seen once. The antigens these receptors bind are not known. Sequencing was performed on CD8+ T cells from cultured PBMCs, taken from culture after CMV antigen stimulation. These receptors came from a human donor in good health (CMV status not recorded). Some clones in this sample may be carry-over from other donors' samples. Each CDR3 is given with its conserved first and last residue. A D gene is named only where the DNA matches it firmly. Rows may omit the clone size; those that give it use once, few, many or a size class.

v_gene	j_gene	d_gene	abundance	CDR3aa	CDR3nt
TRBV20-1	TRBJ2-7	.	few	CSLVTDSSYEQYF	TGCAGCCTTGTGACGGATTCCAGCTACGAGCAGTACTTC
TRBV4-1	TRBJ2-3	TRBD2	.	CASSPSGLAGMTDTQYF	TGCGCCAGCAGCCCCTCGGGACTAGCGGGGATGACAGATACGCAGTATTTT
TRBV5-5	TRBJ2-1	TRBD1	.	CASSLWTSGGHEQFF	TGTGCCAGCAGCCTATGGACATCAGGGGGCCATGAGCAGTTCTTC
TRBV28	TRBJ1-6	.	.	CASSFPDRTSNSPLHF	TGTGCCAGCAGTTTTCCGGACAGAACCTCTAATTCACCCCTCCACTTT
TRBV12-3/TRBV12-4	TRBJ2-3	TRBD2	.	CASSSTSGGSTDTQYF	TGTGCCAGCAGCTCCACTAGCGGGGGGAGCACAGATACGCAGTATTTT
TRBV5-1	TRBJ1-2	.	once	CASSTTGGYGGYTF	TGCGCCAGCAGCACGACAGGAGGGTACGGTGGCTACACCTTC
TRBV6-5	TRBJ1-4	TRBD1	.	CASRPPPGQGYEKLFF	TGTGCCAGCAGACCCCCTCCGGGACAGGGGTATGAAAAACTGTTTTTT
TRBV7-6	TRBJ2-1	TRBD2	few	CASSSGTSGGNEQFF	TGTGCCAGCAGCTCCGGGACTAGCGGGGGAAATGAGCAGTTCTTC
TRBV4-1	TRBJ2-2	TRBD2	once	CASFGGVDGELFF	TGTGCCAGCTTCGGGGGGGTTGACGGGGAGCTGTTTTTT
TRBV7-6	TRBJ2-3	TRBD2	.	CASSSRTSGDTDTQYF	TGTGCCAGCAGCTCGCGGACTAGCGGGGACACAGATACGCAGTATTTT
TRBV19	TRBJ2-2	TRBD2	many	CASTSREGRTGELFF	TGTGCCAGTACCTCTAGGGAGGGGCGAACCGGGGAGCTGTTTTTT
TRBV20-1	TRBJ1-2	.	.	CSARDEGRTFNYGYTF	TGCAGTGCTAGAGATGAGGGCCGAACATTTAACTATGGCTACACCTTC
TRBV7-2	TRBJ2-3	.	.	CASSLGTPSTDTQYF	TGTGCCAGCAGCTTAGGGACTCCTAGCACAGATACGCAGTATTTT
TRBV27	TRBJ1-1	.	few	CASSLFGDTEAFF	TGTGCCAGCAGTTTATTTGGGGACACTGAAGCTTTCTTT
TRBV4-1	TRBJ2-7	.	.	CASSQGLPYEQYF	TGCGCCAGCAGCCAAGGACTGCCCTACGAGCAGTACTTC
TRBV20-1	TRBJ2-3	TRBD1	.	CSAYPRDRAVDTQYF	TGCAGTGCCTACCCTCGGGACAGGGCTGTAGATACGCAGTATTTT
TRBV7-2	TRBJ2-7	.	.	CASSLELSSYEQYF	TGTGCCAGCAGCTTAGAGCTCAGTTCCTACGAGCAGTACTTC
TRBV5-6	TRBJ2-1	.	.	CASSLTGYYNEQFF	TGTGCCAGCAGCTTGACCGGCTACTACAATGAGCAGTTCTTC
TRBV2	TRBJ2-3	TRBD1	.	CASSEPGQPSTDTQYF	TGTGCCAGCAGTGAACCGGGACAGCCAAGCACAGATACGCAGTATTTT
TRBV9	TRBJ2-3	TRBD2	.	CASSVEDAAGGGDTQYF	TGTGCCAGCAGCGTAGAGGATGCAGCGGGGGGAGGAGATACGCAGTATTTT
TRBV6-5	TRBJ1-1	.	few	CASSYTHSRATEAFF	TGTGCCAGCAGTTACACCCATTCTCGGGCCACTGAAGCTTTCTTT
TRBV7-9	TRBJ2-5	.	many	CASSSFDYYQETQYF	TGTGCCAGCAGCTCCTTCGACTATTACCAAGAGACCCAGTACTTC
TRBV27	TRBJ2-3	TRBD1	.	CASSIRDRGLDTQYF	TGTGCCAGCAGTATCCGGGACAGGGGGCTCGATACGCAGTATTTT
TRBV4-1	TRBJ1-5	TRBD1	few	CASSSGTGGQPQHF	TGCGCCAGCAGCTCCGGGACAGGGGGTCAGCCCCAGCATTTT
TRBV19	TRBJ2-1	TRBD2	few	CASMVGTRAGAYNEQFF	TGTGCCAGTATGGTGGGCACTAGAGCGGGGGCCTACAATGAGCAGTTCTTC
TRBV12-3/TRBV12-4	TRBJ1-5	.	.	CASSLERAPQHF	TGTGCCAGCAGTTTGGAAAGGGCGCCCCAGCATTTT
TRBV7-2	TRBJ2-7	TRBD2	few	CASSPTLAGLTYEQYF	TGTGCCAGCAGCCCAACCCTAGCGGGGCTTACCTACGAGCAGTACTTC
TRBV9	TRBJ2-1	.	.	CASSVGSSPTYNEQFF	TGTGCCAGCAGCGTCGGTAGTTCCCCAACCTACAATGAGCAGTTCTTC
TRBV20-1	TRBJ2-1	TRBD1	many	CSARITGDEQFF	TGCAGTGCTAGAATTACAGGGGATGAGCAGTTCTTC
TRBV11-3	TRBJ2-1	.	.	CASSLTASYNEQFF	TGTGCCAGCAGCTTAACAGCTTCCTACAATGAGCAGTTCTTC
TRBV6-6	TRBJ2-7	TRBD1	few	CASRPGQGPYEQYF	TGTGCCAGCAGGCCCGGACAGGGGCCTTACGAGCAGTACTTC
TRBV13	TRBJ1-2	.	few	CASSLDPGSYGYTF	TGTGCCAGCAGCTTAGACCCAGGAAGCTATGGCTACACCTTC
TRBV7-3	TRBJ2-3	TRBD2	.	CASSLDSGGTDTQYF	TGTGCCAGCAGCTTAGATAGCGGGGGCACAGATACGCAGTATTTT
TRBV27	TRBJ2-1	TRBD2	.	CASRTSGGRNEQFF	TGTGCCAGCAGGACTAGCGGGGGGCGGAATGAGCAGTTCTTC
TRBV2	TRBJ1-6	.	many	CASSEGRKNSPLHF	TGTGCCAGCAGTGAAGGACGGAAGAATTCACCCCTCCACTTT
TRBV6-2/TRBV6-3	TRBJ1-2	.	.	CATEGRSAPGYTF	TGTGCCACCGAGGGACGGTCTGCCCCCGGCTACACCTTC
TRBV6-5	TRBJ1-1	TRBD1	few	CASSYSSGTGGRAEAFF	TGTGCCAGCAGTTACTCGTCAGGGACAGGGGGTAGGGCTGAAGCTTTCTTT
TRBV9	TRBJ2-7	.	few	CASSVGSGSPYEQYF	TGTGCCAGCAGCGTAGGGAGCGGGTCCCCCTACGAGCAGTACTTC
TRBV7-6	TRBJ1-6	.	few	CASSLGTNGNSPLHF	TGTGCCAGCAGCTTAGGGACTAACGGCAATTCACCCCTCCACTTT
TRBV5-1	TRBJ2-2	.	.	CASYRNDGTGELFF	TGCGCCAGCTACCGGAACGATGGCACCGGGGAGCTGTTTTTT
TRBV27	TRBJ1-4	.	.	CASSPVGGRGEKLFF	TGTGCCAGCAGTCCCGTGGGGGGACGGGGTGAAAAACTGTTTTTT
TRBV6-2/TRBV6-3	TRBJ2-7	.	.	CASSYPSDRSFGEQYF	TGTGCCAGCAGTTACCCGTCTGACAGGAGCTTTGGGGAGCAGTACTTC
TRBV10-3	TRBJ1-4	.	few	CASAAPNEKLFF	TGTGCCAGTGCAGCTCCGAATGAAAAACTGTTTTTT
TRBV4-1	TRBJ2-5	.	.	CASSQEIGETQYF	TGCGCCAGCAGCCAAGAGATAGGAGAGACCCAGTACTTC
TRBV7-2	TRBJ1-2	.	few	CASSGTRGYTF	TGTGCCAGCTCCGGGACAAGGGGCTACACCTTC